The 22 T cell receptor beta chains given below trace back to one sample, sequenced in a study of radiotherapy plus CTLA-4 blockade in lung cancer (dated by TCRdb to the late 2010s). The library was generated by the immunoSEQ multiplex PCR assay. This immuneACCESS table, as held by TCRdb, lists in-frame sequences with V and J called but not all clones. Of the missing ones, under half trace to an unresolved V gene in checked studies; the others have no known cause. The sample table contains about 56,000 clones; only one count was recorded for roughly 80% of them. The ten largest make up roughly 17% of the sample. The input for sequencing was peripheral blood, taken from a patient treated with radiotherapy plus ipilimumab. The origin of the receptors is a human donor with non-small cell lung cancer who had a complete response to radiotherapy plus ipilimumab.

V and J are TRBV25-1 and TRBJ1-3; maybe TRBD1 (6 bases). V dropped 2 bases and J dropped 3 bases, with 14 bases sitting between them. The CDR3 has 16 amino acids. The germline gives CDR1 MGHDK, CDR2 SYGVNS. The chain's CDR3 is CASSELGGADGNTIYF. The CDR3 DNA is TGTGCCAGCAGTGAACTGGGGGGGGCGGATGGAAACACCATATATTTT. The whole variable domain, filled in from reference TRBV25-1 and TRBJ1-3, reads EADIYQTPRYLVIGTGKKITLECSQTMGHDKMYWYQQDPGMELHLIHYSYGVNSTEKGDLSSESTVSRIRTEHFPLTLESARPSHTSQYLCASSELGGADGNTIYFGEGSWLTVV.

The chain joins TRBV27 to TRBJ2-5; tentatively, D is TRBD1 (6 bases). The CDR3 length is 13 residues. Germline CDR1 is MNHEY and CDR2 is SMNVEV (reference sequence). Trimming removed 4 bases from V and 5 bases from J, with 11 bases in between. The DNA of the CDR3 is TGTGCCAGCAGTTCCTACAGGGTGGAGACCCAGTACTTC. Amino acid sequence: CASSSYRVETQYF.

The chain carries TRBV7-2 and TRBJ2-5; D call uncertain. CDR1 is SGHTA, CDR2 FQGNSA, per germline. V shed 2 bases and J shed 4 bases, with 14 bases lying between them. The CDR3 contains 15 residues. In DNA, the CDR3 is TGTGCCAGCAGCTTAAGCCCGGAACGGAGAGAGACCCAGTACTTC. It encodes CASSLSPERRETQYF.

CDR3 protein: CASSRLAGGNEQFF. CDR3 DNA sequence: TGTGCCAGCAGTCGACTAGCGGGAGGGAATGAGCAGTTCTTC. This chain joins TRBV6-1 and TRBJ2-1, with 14 positions matching TRBD2. The V gene's germline CDR1 is MNHNS and CDR2 SASEGT. The V segment lost 5 bases and the J segment 7 bases; nucleotides outside the gene matches: 1. The length of the CDR3 is 14 residues.

This chain uses TRBV5-4 with TRBJ1-6; TRBD1 might be the D (5 bases). The CDR3 has 15 residues. Trimming removed 3 bases at V and 10 bases at J, with 17 bases between. Germline V gene lookup returns CDR1 SGHNT and CDR2 YYREEE (reference sequence). The CDR3 sequence: CASSSGRDPNSPLHF. As DNA, the CDR3 is TGTGCCAGCAGCTCAGGGAGGGACCCCAACTCACCCCTCCACTTT.

This clone appeared a few times. V and J are TRBV6-5 and TRBJ2-3; 10 bases match TRBD2. Looked up from germline, CDR1 is MNHEY and CDR2 is SVGAGI. With V trimmed by 4 bases and J by 6 bases, 4 bases remained unmatched. This CDR3 is built from 14 residues. The chain's CDR3 is CASSSPGLADTQYF. For the CDR3, the DNA is TGTGCCAGCAGTTCGCCGGGACTAGCGGATACGCAGTATTTT.

The chain carries TRBV27 and TRBJ2-1; 8 positions agree with TRBD1. After removal of 5 bases from V and 2 bases from J, the junction contained 14 bases not matched to a gene. The CDR3 spans 18 residues. CDR1 is MNHEY and CDR2 is SMNVEV in the germline V gene (reference sequence). CDR3 protein: CASSLRTGLAVAYNEQFF. DNA of the CDR3: TGTGCCAGCAGTCTGCGGACAGGGCTAGCCGTGGCCTACAATGAGCAGTTCTTC.

This clone was picked up a small number of times. The rearrangement joins TRBV5-4 to TRBJ2-7, with 8 bases aligning to TRBD2. The germline CDR1 and CDR2 sequences are SGHNT and YYREEE (reference sequence). The trim removed 4 bases at V and 9 bases at J, leaving 12 bases unmatched. This CDR3 region has 14 residues. CDR3 sequence reads: CASSLPGGGTAQYF. CDR3 DNA sequence: TGTGCCAGCAGCCTCCCGGGGGGGGGTACAGCGCAGTACTTC.

This sequence joins TRBV29-1 and TRBJ2-3; TRBD2 is a possible D gene (5 bases). This CDR3 has 10 residues. V lost 3 bases, J lost 8 bases, and 6 bases lay in between. CDR1 SQVTM and CDR2 ANQGSEA come from the germline V gene. The CDR3 sequence is CSVESGTQYF. Here the CDR3 DNA reads TGCAGCGTTGAGAGCGGTACGCAGTATTTT.

Regarding this clone: One end of the junction varies from germline; a read error may be responsible. The chain combines TRBV6-4 with TRBJ2-3, with D perhaps TRBD1 (5 bases). Germline V CDR1 and CDR2: MRHNA, SNTAGT. The CDR3 covers 14 residues. As DNA, the CDR3 is TGTGCCAGTAGTGAGGAGTGGGGCCTAGGGACGCAGTATTTT. Amino acid sequence: CASSEEWGLGTQYF.

The rearrangement uses TRBV20-1 and TRBJ2-5; 9 bases map to TRBD2. This CDR3 spans 11 amino acids. The J segment lost 5 bases and the V segment lost 7 bases, leaving 2 bases of the junction unmatched. CDR1 and CDR2 (germline): DFQATT, SNEGSKA (reference sequence). CDR3 in amino acids: CSGGGEETQYF. CDR3 bases: TGCAGTGGCGGGGGGGAGGAGACCCAGTACTTC.

The genes are TRBV27 and TRBJ2-7; D remains ambiguous. V was clipped by 2 bases and J by 4 bases, with 18 bases between them. Germline CDR1 MNHEY, CDR2 SMNVEV (reference sequence). The CDR3 is made up of 16 amino acids. The CDR3 region has the DNA TGTGCCAGCAGTTTAACCCCTGACAAGCCTCGTTACGAGCAGTACGTC. Its protein product is CASSLTPDKPRYEQYV.

This clone has more than one count but fewer than ten. The chain has TRBV7-2 and TRBJ2-3; TRBD2 aligns across 10 bases. V dropped 1 base and J dropped 2; count of bases not matched to a gene: 3. The CDR3 consists of 16 residues. Germline CDR1 SGHTA, CDR2 FQGNSA. As DNA, the CDR3 is TGTGCCAGCAGCTTAGTAACTAGCGGGGACACAGATACGCAGTATTTT. It is translated as CASSLVTSGDTDTQYF.

The chain has TRBV2 and TRBJ1-2; tentatively, D is TRBD1 (5 bases). V gave up 11 bases and J gave up 2 bases, with 15 bases separating them. The CDR3 has 13 residues. The germline gives CDR1 SNHLY, CDR2 FYNNEI. Here the CDR3 DNA reads TGTGCCGAACCCCGACAGTCGAACTATGGCTACACCTTC. Its translation is CAEPRQSNYGYTF.

This clone was found once. This rearrangement joins TRBV7-2 to TRBJ2-7; no definite D call. The germline V gene encodes CDR1 SGHTA and CDR2 FQGNSA. V lost 1 base and J 0 bases, leaving 10 bases between the germline ends. The length of the CDR3 is 15 residues. CDR3 nucleotide sequence: TGTGCCAGCAGCTTAGGTGGGCAGTACTCCTACGAGCAGTACTTC. It yields the protein CASSLGGQYSYEQYF.

The genes are TRBV30 and TRBJ1-5; 8 bases match TRBD1. Germline V lookup: CDR1 GTSNPN, CDR2 SVGIG (reference sequence). The CDR3 spans 19 residues. Germline trimming cut 3 bases from V and 2 bases from J; bases unmatched to any gene: 18. CDR3 sequence (DNA): TGTGCCTGGAGCCCTGGACAGGGTGTTTTTAAAAATGGCAATCAGCCCCAGCATTTT. As protein: CAWSPGQGVFKNGNQPQHF.

This clone was seen a handful of times. This chain joins TRBV5-1 and TRBJ1-4; TRBD1 matches 7 bases. The germline V gene encodes CDR1 SGHRS and CDR2 YFSETQ. The CDR3 spans 14 residues. After removal of 3 bases from V and 8 bases from J, the junction contained 7 bases not matched to a gene. The chain's CDR3 is CASSSGQMWEKLFF. CDR3 DNA sequence: TGCGCCAGCAGCTCGGGACAGATGTGGGAAAAACTGTTTTTT.

The V and J genes are TRBV7-8 and TRBJ1-2; D might be TRBD1 (6 bases). The CDR3 spans 14 residues. The V gene's germline CDR1 is SGHVS and CDR2 FQNEAQ. V was pared by 5 bases and J by 8 bases, with 18 bases between. CDR3 residues: CASSKNTGRGGYTF. The CDR3 DNA reads TGTGCCAGCAGCAAAAACACAGGGAGAGGCGGCTACACCTTC.

The chain recombines TRBV18 with TRBJ1-1; D possibly corresponds to TRBD1 (6 bases). The CDR3 is 14 amino acids. Germline assignment: CDR1 KGHSH and CDR2 LQKENI. Trimming shortened V by 3 bases and J by 7 bases, and 15 bases separated the two germline ends. The CDR3 DNA sequence: TGTGCCAGCTCACCGGCACAGGGAATAGGTGAAGCTTTCTTT. Its translation is CASSPAQGIGEAFF.

This clone was seen more than once but under ten times. The chain carries TRBV19 and TRBJ1-5; unclear D gene. From germline, CDR1 is LNHDA and CDR2 SQIVND (reference sequence). The CDR3 loop spans 15 amino acids. The ends were cut back, 6 bases at V and 7 bases at J, with 19 bases in the middle. In DNA form, the CDR3 reads TGTGCCAGTAGCTTAGGTCGTTCCCCCGGGCAGCCCCAGCATTTT. Its translation is CASSLGRSPGQPQHF.

CDR3 sequence reads: CASSVRGTHEQYF. As DNA, the CDR3 is TGTGCCAGCAGTGTAAGGGGGACCCACGAGCAGTACTTC. The gene calls are TRBV2 and TRBJ2-7, with D tentatively TRBD1 (6 bases). Germline loops: CDR1 SNHLY, CDR2 FYNNEI. The CDR3 spans 13 residues. V lost 4 bases and J 5 bases, leaving 12 bases between the germline ends.

This sequence joins TRBV20-1 and TRBJ1-1; the match to TRBD1 covers 8 bases. Germline V lookup: CDR1 DFQATT, CDR2 SNEGSKA (reference sequence). The CDR3 covers 11 residues. J lost 4 bases, V lost 7 bases, and 2 bases had no gene match. DNA of the CDR3: TGCAGTGGAGACAGGGGCACTGAAGCTTTCTTT. Its protein is CSGDRGTEAFF.